The subject of this entry is one TCR beta chain. 13 Jbeta primers and 60 Vbeta primers were used for the PCR. Using immunoSEQ multiplex PCR, the repertoire was profiled, and TCRdb retains in-frame clones only, with some absent. The sample has 150,000 to 180,000 clones, about 74% seen once. The CDR3 runs to 12 residues. The ends were cut back, 2 bases at V and 9 bases at J, with 8 bases in the middle. CDR1 and CDR2 (germline): MNHEY, SMNVEV (reference sequence). These data are taken from a study of cytomegalovirus exposure and HLA in healthy donors. The sequencing input was PBMCs. V is TRBV27 and J is TRBJ2-1; no definite D call. This receptor was taken from a woman in her thirties or forties in good health and CMV-seronegative. Here the CDR3 reads CASSLPGGEQFF. Here the CDR3 DNA reads TGTGCCAGCAGTTTACCCGGTGGTGAGCAGTTCTTC.